The 3 T cell receptor beta chains below come from one sample, sequenced in a study of OX40 agonist ivuxolimab in advanced cancers. The library was obtained by the immunoSEQ multiplex PCR assay. The clones in this table, taken by TCRdb from immuneACCESS, are in-frame only. Not every clone is retained; where verified, under half of the shortfall comes from an unresolved V gene, and the cause of the rest is unknown. The sample table holds roughly 67,000 clones, of which approximately 92% were seen once. Around 15% of the sample lies in the top ten. The starting material was CD4+ or CD8+ T cells sorted from blood, obtained in a trial of the OX40 agonist ivuxolimab. These receptors were taken from an adult with an advanced solid tumor such as melanoma, head and neck, liver or kidney cancer.

This chain connects TRBV6-5 to TRBJ1-4; D unclear. The V and J ends lost 0 bases and 8 bases respectively, with 7 bases between them. The CDR3 has 13 amino acids. Germline V gene sequence: CDR1 MNHEY, CDR2 SVGAGI. The CDR3 bases are TGTGCCAGCAGTTACTCAGAGGTGGAAAAACTGTTTTTT. Its translation: CASSYSEVEKLFF.

The chain employs TRBV6-5 and TRBJ2-1, with D uncertain. Trimming pared 0 bases from V and 6 bases from J, leaving 3 bases between. CDR1 is MNHEY and CDR2 is SVGAGI in the germline V gene. This CDR3 has 12 residues. CDR3 coding DNA: TGTGCCAGCAGTTACTCGGGCAATGAGCAGTTCTTC. Encoded protein: CASSYSGNEQFF.

The chain couples TRBV27 to TRBJ1-6, with TRBD1 matching 8 bases. This CDR3 is built from 14 residues. Germline V CDR1 and CDR2: MNHEY, SMNVEV (reference sequence). V lost 6 bases to trimming and J lost 7 bases; unmatched junction nucleotides: 5. In DNA form, the CDR3 reads TGTGCCAGCAGCCCCGGGACAGGAAATTCACCCCTCCACTTT. It codes for CASSPGTGNSPLHF.